This TCR beta chain originates from a study of early T cells in non-severe SARS-CoV-2 infection. At the level of the study: Bulk RNA isolated from unsorted whole blood underwent sequencing; chains were not paired.

Study conclusions and caveats: Missing private and CD4 specificities, VDJdb matching favored anti-spike CD8 responses.

Individual cDNA molecules each received unique molecular identifiers attached to them. TCRdb independently ran MiXCR on the 5' RACE reads; one entry per CDR3 protein. Of around 57,000 distinct CDR3 sequences listed, approximately 13% are singletons. In germline, CDR1 is MNHEY, CDR2 SMNVEV (reference sequence). This CDR3 contains 15 residues. V lost 10 bases, J lost 4 bases, and 13 bases stayed unmatched. This clonotype has a count of ten or more. Its antigen is currently unknown. This TCR came from an adult who was a healthcare worker with PCR-confirmed SARS-CoV-2 infection or an uninfected control (not recorded which). The rearrangement links TRBV27 to TRBJ2-3; 8 bases line up with TRBD2. The sequenced sample consisted of whole blood. CDR3 bases: TGTGCCACAGCCCAGCGGGAGATCGGTGCAGATACGCAGTATTTT. Amino acid sequence: CATAQREIGADTQYF.